This T cell receptor (beta chain) was profiled in a study of Graves' ophthalmopathy and Graves' hyperthyroidism. Among the hyperthyroidism patients, all were newly diagnosed, aged 18 to 65, with under 2 months' duration. The study's findings and limits: The model's ophthalmopathy progression predictions had about 71% sensitivity and 72% to 75% specificity. A 13-signature model separated ophthalmopathy from stable hyperthyroidism, reaching around 90% sensitivity and approximately 81% specificity cross-validated. Most expanded clonotypes in thyroid above 0.001 frequency also showed up in blood.

Of note for this clonotype: Its cognate antigen is unknown.

Amplification from RNA transcripts yielded the TCR beta CDR3 regions. RT-PCR in the first round used HTBI primers; a second-round multiplex PCR followed. TCRdb used MiXCR to reprocess the multiplex PCR reads, holding one entry per CDR3 protein. The data hold 400,000 to 450,000 distinct CDR3 sequences, with under 25% observed a single time. With 4 bases removed from V and 2 bases from J, the gap between germline ends came to 18 bases. Germline V gene lookup returns CDR1 MNHEY and CDR2 SVGEGT. This CDR3 comprises 16 residues. This rearrangement joins TRBV6-2 or TRBV6-3 to TRBJ2-7; tentatively, D is TRBD1 or TRBD2 (5 bases each). This TCR came from a woman aged 18 to 35 with stable Graves' hyperthyroidism. Material for sequencing was peripheral blood. CDR3 residues: CASSFSGPTLPYEQYF. The CDR3 region has the DNA TGTGCCAGCAGTTTTTCGGGACCCACCCTCCCCTACGAGCAGTACTTC.